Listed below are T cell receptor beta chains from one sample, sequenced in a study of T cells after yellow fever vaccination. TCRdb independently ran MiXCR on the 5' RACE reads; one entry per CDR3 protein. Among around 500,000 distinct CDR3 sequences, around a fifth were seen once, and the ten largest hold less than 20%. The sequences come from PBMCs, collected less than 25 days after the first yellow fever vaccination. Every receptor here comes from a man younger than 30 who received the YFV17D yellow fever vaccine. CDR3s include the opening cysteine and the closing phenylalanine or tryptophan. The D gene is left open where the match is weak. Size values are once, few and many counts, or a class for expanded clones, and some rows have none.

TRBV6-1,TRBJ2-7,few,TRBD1,CASSIQGAVYEQYF,TGTGCCAGCAGTATCCAGGGGGCAGTCTACGAGCAGTACTTC
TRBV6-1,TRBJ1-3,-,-,CASSTSPTASGNTIYF,TGTGCCAGCAGTACCTCCCCGACAGCCTCTGGAAACACCATATATTTT
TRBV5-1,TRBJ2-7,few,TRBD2,CASSFYPGLAEYTNYEQYF,TGCGCCAGCAGCTTCTACCCGGGACTAGCGGAATATACCAATTACGAGCAGTACTTC
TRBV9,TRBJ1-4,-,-,CASSVQGALDEKLFF,TGTGCCAGCAGCGTACAGGGAGCGCTTGATGAAAAACTGTTTTTT
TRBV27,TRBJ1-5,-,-,CASGLSWDQPQHF,TGTGCCAGCGGCCTGAGTTGGGATCAGCCCCAGCATTTT
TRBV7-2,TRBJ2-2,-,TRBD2,CASPTSGGTNTGELFF,TGTGCCAGCCCCACTAGCGGGGGGACGAACACCGGGGAGCTGTTTTTT
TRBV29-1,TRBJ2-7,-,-,CSVRLRGVYEQYF,TGCAGCGTCCGGCTCCGCGGCGTATACGAGCAGTACTTC
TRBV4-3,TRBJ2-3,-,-,CASSRLGVTDTQYF,TGCGCCAGCAGTCGGCTAGGGGTCACAGATACGCAGTATTTT
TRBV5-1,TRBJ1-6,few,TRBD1,CASSLIGTGVNNSPLHF,TGCGCCAGCAGCTTAATAGGGACAGGGGTTAACAATTCACCCCTCCACTTT
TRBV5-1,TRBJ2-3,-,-,CASSAPGSARTSTDTQYF,TGCGCCAGCAGCGCCCCAGGGTCAGCGCGAACTAGCACAGATACGCAGTATTTT
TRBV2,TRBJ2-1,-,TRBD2,CASSDGLAGGDFFEQFF,TGTGCCAGCAGTGATGGACTAGCGGGGGGCGACTTTTTTGAGCAGTTCTTC
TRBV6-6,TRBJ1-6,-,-,CASSYDGNSPLHF,TGTGCCAGCAGTTACGATGGAAATTCACCCCTCCACTTT
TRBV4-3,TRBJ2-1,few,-,CASSQDRPRWGSQYNEQFF,TGCGCCAGCAGCCAAGATCGGCCGCGTTGGGGATCCCAATACAATGAGCAGTTCTTC
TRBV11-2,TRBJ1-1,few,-,CASSSWLAVNTEAFF,TGTGCCAGCAGCTCGTGGCTCGCTGTGAACACTGAAGCTTTCTTT
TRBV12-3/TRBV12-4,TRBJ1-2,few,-,CASSSGSMLDYTF,TGTGCCAGCAGCTCGGGAAGTATGTTAGACTACACCTTC
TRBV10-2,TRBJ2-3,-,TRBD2,CASSGIAGGPDTQYF,TGCGCCAGCAGTGGGATAGCGGGGGGGCCAGATACGCAGTATTTT
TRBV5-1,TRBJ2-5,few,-,CASSLGWTDQETQYF,TGCGCCAGCAGCTTGGGTTGGACAGACCAAGAGACCCAGTACTTC